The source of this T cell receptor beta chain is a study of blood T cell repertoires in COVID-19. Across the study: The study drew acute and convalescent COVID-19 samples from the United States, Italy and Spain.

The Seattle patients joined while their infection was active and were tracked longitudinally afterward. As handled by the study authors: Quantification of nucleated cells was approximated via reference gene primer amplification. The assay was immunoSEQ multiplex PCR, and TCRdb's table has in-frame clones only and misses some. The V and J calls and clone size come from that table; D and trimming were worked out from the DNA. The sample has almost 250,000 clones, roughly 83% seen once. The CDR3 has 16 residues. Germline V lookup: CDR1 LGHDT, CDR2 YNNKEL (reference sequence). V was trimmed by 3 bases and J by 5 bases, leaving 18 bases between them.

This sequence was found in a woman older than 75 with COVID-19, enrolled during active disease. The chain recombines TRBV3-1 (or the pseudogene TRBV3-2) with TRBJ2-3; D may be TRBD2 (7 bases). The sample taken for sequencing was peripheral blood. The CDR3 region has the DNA TGTGCCAGCAGCCACTATCGACCGGGGGGCTTAGATACGCAGTATTTT. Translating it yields CASSHYRPGGLDTQYF.